The 17 T cell receptor beta chains listed next were all sequenced from one sample in a study of identical twins. MiXCR was run by TCRdb on the 5' RACE reads, yielding one entry per CDR3 protein. The table includes 250,000 or so distinct CDR3 sequences, 5.5% to 7% detected once. Another study also made use of these data, one on yellow fever vaccine responses in identical twins.

Sequenced: memory (CD45RO+) T cells sorted from blood. Source of these receptors: a woman aged 18-35 years in good health.

At least ten counts were recorded for this clonotype. V usage is TRBV12-3 or TRBV12-4 and J usage is TRBJ2-1; D is uncertain. The CDR3 consists of 11 residues. For the CDR3, the DNA is TGTCCAACTCAACCCCACAATGAGCAGTTCTTC. Protein sequence: CPTQPHNEQFF.

This chain joins TRBV12-3 or TRBV12-4 and TRBJ1-1; D gene uncertain. V was cut by 2 bases and J by 4 bases, with 8 bases left in between. CDR3 length: 13 residues. DNA for the CDR3: TGTGCCAGCAGTTTATCCAGAATCACTGAAGCTTTCTTT. Translated: CASSLSRITEAFF.

This clonotype was seen a handful of times. This sequence joins TRBV12-5 and TRBJ1-6; D not resolved. V gave up 6 bases and J gave up 11 bases, with 11 bases separating them. The germline CDR1 and CDR2 sequences are LGHNT and FRNRAP. This CDR3 is 12 amino acids long. The CDR3 region is CASGRERTPLHF. The CDR3 DNA reads TGTGCTAGTGGAAGGGAGAGGACACCCCTCCACTTT.

This clonotype was recorded at least ten times. This rearrangement joins TRBV5-1 to TRBJ2-2; the D is unclear. This CDR3 is 15 amino acids long. The V end lost 5 bases, the J end lost 4 bases, and 15 bases lay between the germline ends. Germline values: CDR1 SGHRS, CDR2 YFSETQ. The CDR3 loop reads CASREAAQSTGELFF. The DNA for the CDR3 is TGCGCCAGCAGAGAGGCCGCCCAATCCACCGGGGAGCTGTTTTTT.

There are a few counts of this clonotype. The V gene is TRBV6-5, the J gene TRBJ2-3; a weak D match, TRBD2 (5 bases). Germline lookup yields CDR1 MNHEY and CDR2 SVGAGI. The CDR3 runs to 16 residues. V lost 2 bases, J lost 11 bases, and 23 bases lay in between. CDR3 protein: CASSYTTIYGEPVQYF. DNA for the CDR3: TGTGCCAGCAGTTACACGACTATCTATGGGGAACCAGTGCAGTATTTT.

This clonotype showed up many times. The J gene is TRBJ1-1, the V gene TRBV6-5, with D tentatively TRBD1 (6 bases). This CDR3 region has 11 residues. V lost 7 bases and J lost 4, with 7 bases in between. Germline values: CDR1 MNHEY, CDR2 SVGAGI. CDR3 in amino acids: CASTGATEAFF. The DNA of the CDR3 is TGTGCCAGCACAGGGGCCACTGAAGCTTTCTTT.

The gene calls are TRBV20-1 and TRBJ1-1; D is possibly TRBD1 (6 bases). CDR3 length equals 12 residues. The germline V gene encodes CDR1 DFQATT and CDR2 SNEGSKA (reference sequence). The CDR3 DNA follows: TGCACCCCAACAGGGCGGAACACTGAAGCTTTCTTT. Encoded protein: CTPTGRNTEAFF.

Concerning this clonotype: A clone one base away is much larger, so this may be a read error. The rearrangement uses TRBV12-3 or TRBV12-4 and TRBJ2-2; the D is unclear. The CDR3 length is 13 residues. CDR3: CTSSLANRLKLFF. DNA for the CDR3: TGTACCAGCAGTTTAGCTAACCGGTTGAAGCTGTTTTTT.

V gene TRBV29-1 combines with J gene TRBJ1-1, with D possibly being TRBD1 (6 bases). CDR1 SQVTM and CDR2 ANQGSEA come from the germline V gene. CDR3 length: 12 residues. Trimming removed 6 bases at V and 11 bases at J, with 19 bases between. CDR3 bases: TGCAGCGTGGGTCAGGGGAACGAAAGGGCTTTCTTT. Translation gives CSVGQGNERAFF. The full variable domain, rest sourced from reference TRBV29-1 and TRBJ1-1, is SAVISQKPSRDICQRGTSLTIQCQVDSQVTMMFWYRQQPGQSLTLIATANQGSEATYESGFVIDKFPISRPNLTFSTLTVSNMSPEDSSIYLCSVGQGNERAFFGQGTRLTVV.

The chain employs TRBV25-1 and TRBJ2-7; 8 bases are a match to TRBD2. The CDR3 spans 16 residues. With 3 bases clipped from V and 2 bases from J, the junction kept 9 bases outside the gene matches. Germline V gene lookup returns CDR1 MGHDK and CDR2 SYGVNS. The CDR3 DNA follows: TGTGCCAGCAGTGAGGGGACTAGTAAAGGAGCCTACGAGCAGTACTTC. Its translation: CASSEGTSKGAYEQYF.

V is TRBV2 and J is TRBJ2-3, with D possibly TRBD2 on 5 matching bases. The CDR3 contains 14 residues. Germline CDR1 SNHLY, CDR2 FYNNEI. The germline V and J ends were trimmed by 3 bases and 2 bases, with 9 bases remaining between them. Here the CDR3 DNA reads TGTGCCAGCAGTGAGGAGCGGATCACAGATACGCAGTATTTT. Translating gives CASSEERITDTQYF. Full variable domain (rest looked up from reference TRBV2 and TRBJ2-3): EPEVTQTPSHQVTQMGQEVILRCVPISNHLYFYWYRQILGQKVEFLVSFYNNEISEKSEIFDDQFSVERPDGSNFTLKIRSTKLEDSAMYFCASSEERITDTQYFGPGTRLTVL.

This clonotype was counted at least ten times. The chain carries TRBV6-2 or TRBV6-3 and TRBJ2-5; the match to TRBD2 covers 8 bases. Germline lookup yields CDR1 MNHEY and CDR2 SVGEGT. The CDR3 runs to 16 residues. Trimming cost V 2 bases and J 5 bases; bases outside gene matches: 10. The CDR3, as DNA: TGTGCCAGCAGTTACAAGGTCGGCGGGAGGCCGGAGACCCAGTACTTC. Its protein product is CASSYKVGGRPETQYF.

This clonotype was found a few times. The J gene is TRBJ2-1, the V gene TRBV20-1, with 9 bases lining up with TRBD2. The germline V gene encodes CDR1 DFQATT and CDR2 SNEGSKA (reference sequence). This CDR3 has 15 amino acids. V gave up 1 base and J gave up 8 bases; unmatched junction bases: 9. The CDR3 is CSARAGASGADEQFF. The CDR3 region has the DNA TGCAGTGCTAGAGCTGGGGCTAGCGGGGCCGATGAGCAGTTCTTC.

This clonotype turned up a few times. The chain recombines TRBV12-3 or TRBV12-4 with TRBJ1-1, with D unresolved. This CDR3 is 14 amino acids long. Trimming pared 1 base from V and 10 bases from J, leaving 16 bases between. The CDR3 is CASSLGSQWSVAFF. CDR3 sequence (DNA): TGTGCCAGCAGTTTAGGCAGTCAGTGGAGTGTAGCTTTCTTT.

This clonotype was observed at least ten times. The V call is TRBV12-3 or TRBV12-4, the J call TRBJ2-1, with 9 bases fitting TRBD1. Trimming at V came to 6 bases and at J to 12 bases, leaving 9 bases not matched to a gene. CDR3 length: 13 residues. The CDR3 DNA follows: TGTGCCAGCAGCCGGGACAGGGCCTGGGGGCAGTTCTTC. Translating it yields CASSRDRAWGQFF.

This clonotype was observed a few times. This chain links TRBV20-1 with TRBJ2-5, with D perhaps assigned TRBD1 or TRBD2 (5 bases each). The CDR3 is made up of 13 amino acids. Trimming stripped 5 bases from V and 5 bases from J, with 15 bases between. Per germline, CDR1 DFQATT and CDR2 SNEGSKA (reference sequence). CDR3 amino acids: CSAPPQGTETQYF. The CDR3, as DNA: TGCAGTGCTCCCCCACAAGGGACGGAGACCCAGTACTTC.

In its sample, this clonotype was seen a few times. The chain combines TRBV21-1 with TRBJ1-2; TRBD1, the D gene given by the table, was not confirmed from the DNA. TRBV21-1 is tagged as a pseudogene. The CDR3 is 15 residues long. The CDR3 loop reads CASSKEGRGRDGYTF. DNA of the CDR3: TGTGCCAGCAGCAAAGAGGGCAGGGGGAGGGATGGCTACACCTTC.